This T cell receptor beta chain is from a study of T cell repertoires in cytomegalovirus infection. This clonotype was counted a few times. Its antigen is not known. TCRdb redid the calling of the reads with MiXCR, one entry per CDR3 protein. The data contain about 830,000 distinct CDR3 sequences, around a third of them singletons. The CDR3 sequence is 17 residues long. The germline V and J ends were trimmed by 4 bases and 6 bases, with 19 bases remaining between them. The germline gives CDR1 MNHNY, CDR2 SVGAGI (reference sequence). This sequence was found in a human donor in good health (CMV status not recorded). Some clones in this sample may be carry-over from other donors' samples. The rearrangement uses TRBV6-6 and TRBJ1-6; D is undetermined. The source material was cultured CD8+ T cells from PBMCs, sampled from culture after CMV antigen stimulation. CDR3 sequence (DNA): TGTGCCAGCAGTTCCCTCTTCCGTTCCCCCGGTAATTCACCCCTCCACTTT. This gives the protein CASSSLFRSPGNSPLHF.